This T cell receptor (beta chain) originates from a study of blood T cell repertoires in COVID-19. TCRdb's copy holds only in-frame clones and misses some; the assay was immunoSEQ multiplex PCR. The data show under 250,000 clones, roughly 80% seen once. The CDR3 totals 15 residues. Trimming took 3 bases from V and 5 from J; bases not matched to a gene: 7. The germline V gene encodes CDR1 SGDLS and CDR2 YYNGEE. The chain links TRBV9 to TRBJ2-3; 9 bases map to TRBD1. The sequenced sample was peripheral blood. The TCR comes from a woman in her 70s with acute or convalescent COVID-19. The CDR3 DNA reads TGTGCCAGCAGCGAGGGACAGGGCTTGGGAGATACGCAGTATTTT. Residues: CASSEGQGLGDTQYF.